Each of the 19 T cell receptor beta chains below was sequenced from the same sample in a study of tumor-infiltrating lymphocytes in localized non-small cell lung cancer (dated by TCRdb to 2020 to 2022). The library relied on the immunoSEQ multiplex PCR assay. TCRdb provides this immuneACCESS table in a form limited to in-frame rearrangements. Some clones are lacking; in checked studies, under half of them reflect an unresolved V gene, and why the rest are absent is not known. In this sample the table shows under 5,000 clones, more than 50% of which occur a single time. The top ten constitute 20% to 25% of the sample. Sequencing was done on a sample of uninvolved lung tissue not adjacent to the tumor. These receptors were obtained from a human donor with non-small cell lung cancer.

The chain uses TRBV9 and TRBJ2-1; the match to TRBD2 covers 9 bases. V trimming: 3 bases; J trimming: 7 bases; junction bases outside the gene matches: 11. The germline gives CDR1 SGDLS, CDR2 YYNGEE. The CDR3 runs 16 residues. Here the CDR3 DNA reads TGTGCCAGCAGCGCCCACCCGGCGGGGGGGCGGAATGAGCAGTTCTTC. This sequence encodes CASSAHPAGGRNEQFF.

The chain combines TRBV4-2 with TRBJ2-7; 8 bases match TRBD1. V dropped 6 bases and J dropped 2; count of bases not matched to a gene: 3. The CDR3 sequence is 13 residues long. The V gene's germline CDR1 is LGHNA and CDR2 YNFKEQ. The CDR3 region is CASSGQGTYEQYF. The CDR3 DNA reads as TGTGCCAGCAGTGGACAGGGCACCTACGAGCAGTACTTC.

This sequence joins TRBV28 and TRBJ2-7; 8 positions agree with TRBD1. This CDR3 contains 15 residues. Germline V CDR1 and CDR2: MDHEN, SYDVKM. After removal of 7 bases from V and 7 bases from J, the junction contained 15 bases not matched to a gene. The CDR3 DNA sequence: TGTGCCAGCAACCAACCGGGACAGGTTTCCGAAGAGCAGTACTTC. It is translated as CASNQPGQVSEEQYF.

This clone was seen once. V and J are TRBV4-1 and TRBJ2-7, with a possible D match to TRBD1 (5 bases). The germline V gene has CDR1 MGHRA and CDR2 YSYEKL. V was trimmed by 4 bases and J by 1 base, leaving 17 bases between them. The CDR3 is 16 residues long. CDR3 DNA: TGCGCCAGCAGCCCCCTAGGCGACAGTAGGTCCTACGAGCAGTACTTC. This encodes CASSPLGDSRSYEQYF.

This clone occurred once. CDR3 in amino acids: CASSLTRGGQGQTQYF. The CDR3, as DNA: TGTGCCAGCAGCTTAACTAGGGGGGGCCAAGGACAGACCCAGTACTTC. This rearrangement joins TRBV7-3 to TRBJ2-5, with a possible D match to TRBD2 (7 bases). Trimming took 0 bases from V and 6 from J, leaving 17 bases between them. The CDR3 runs to 16 residues. Germline V gene data show CDR1 as SGHTA and CDR2 as FQGTGA.

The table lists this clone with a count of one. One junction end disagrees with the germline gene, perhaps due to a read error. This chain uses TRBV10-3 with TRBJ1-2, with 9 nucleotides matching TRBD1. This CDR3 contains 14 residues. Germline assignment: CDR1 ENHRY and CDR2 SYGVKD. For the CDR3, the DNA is TGTGCCAGCAGTACATGGACAGGGGAGGATGGCTACACCTTC. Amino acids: CASSTWTGEDGYTF.

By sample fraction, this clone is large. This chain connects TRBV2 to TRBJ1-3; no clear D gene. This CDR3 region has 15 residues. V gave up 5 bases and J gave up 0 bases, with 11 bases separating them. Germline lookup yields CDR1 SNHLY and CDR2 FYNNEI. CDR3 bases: TGTGCCAGCAGTAGGCCGAAAAGCTCTGGAAACACCATATATTTT. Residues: CASSRPKSSGNTIYF.

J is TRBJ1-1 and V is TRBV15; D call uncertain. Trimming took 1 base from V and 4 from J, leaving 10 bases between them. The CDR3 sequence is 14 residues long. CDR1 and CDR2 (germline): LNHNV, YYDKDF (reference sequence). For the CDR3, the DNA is TGTGCCACCAGCAGAGTTCTAGTTTTCACTGAAGCTTTCTTT. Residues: CATSRVLVFTEAFF.

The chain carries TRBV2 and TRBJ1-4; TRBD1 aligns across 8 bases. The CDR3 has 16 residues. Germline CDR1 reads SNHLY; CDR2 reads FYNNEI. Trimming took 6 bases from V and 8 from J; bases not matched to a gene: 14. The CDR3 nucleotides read TGTGCCAGCAGGACATTTACCCAGGGGGCCAGGGAAAAACTGTTTTTT. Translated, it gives CASRTFTQGAREKLFF.

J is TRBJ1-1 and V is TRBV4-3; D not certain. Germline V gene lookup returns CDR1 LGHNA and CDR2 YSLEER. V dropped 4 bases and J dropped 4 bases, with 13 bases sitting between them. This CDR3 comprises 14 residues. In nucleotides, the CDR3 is TGCGCCAGCAGCCTACAATCCCGGGGCACTGAAGCTTTCTTT. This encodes CASSLQSRGTEAFF.

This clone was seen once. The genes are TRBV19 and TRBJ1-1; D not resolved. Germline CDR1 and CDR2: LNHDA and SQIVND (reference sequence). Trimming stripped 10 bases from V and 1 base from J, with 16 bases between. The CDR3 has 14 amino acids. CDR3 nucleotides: TGTGCCACTAAAACCGGACGTACGAACACTGAAGCTTTCTTT. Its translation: CATKTGRTNTEAFF.

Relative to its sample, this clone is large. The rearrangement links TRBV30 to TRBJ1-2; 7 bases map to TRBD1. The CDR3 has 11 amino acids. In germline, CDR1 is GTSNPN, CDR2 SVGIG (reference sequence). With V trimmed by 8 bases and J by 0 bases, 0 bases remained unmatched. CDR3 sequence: CAGTANYGYTF. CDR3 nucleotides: TGTGCCGGGACAGCTAACTATGGCTACACCTTC.

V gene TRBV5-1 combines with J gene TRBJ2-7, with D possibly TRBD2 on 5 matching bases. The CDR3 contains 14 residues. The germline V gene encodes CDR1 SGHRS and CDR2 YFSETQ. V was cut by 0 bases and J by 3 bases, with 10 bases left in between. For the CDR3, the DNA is TGCGCCAGCAGCTTGGGGGGAGATCTCTACGAGCAGTACTTC. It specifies CASSLGGDLYEQYF.

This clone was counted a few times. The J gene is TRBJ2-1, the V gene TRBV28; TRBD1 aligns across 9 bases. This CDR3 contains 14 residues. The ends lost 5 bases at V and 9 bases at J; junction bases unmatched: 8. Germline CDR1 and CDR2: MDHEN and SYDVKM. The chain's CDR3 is CASSATTGGLEQFF. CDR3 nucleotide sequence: TGTGCCAGCAGTGCGACAACAGGGGGCCTTGAGCAGTTCTTC.

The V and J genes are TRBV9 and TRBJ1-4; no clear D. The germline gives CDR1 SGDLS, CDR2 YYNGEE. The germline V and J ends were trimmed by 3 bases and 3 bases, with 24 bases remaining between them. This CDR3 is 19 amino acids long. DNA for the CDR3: TGTGCCAGCAGCGGATACACAAAAGGGTCCACGGCGGCTAATGAAAAACTGTTTTTT. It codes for CASSGYTKGSTAANEKLFF.

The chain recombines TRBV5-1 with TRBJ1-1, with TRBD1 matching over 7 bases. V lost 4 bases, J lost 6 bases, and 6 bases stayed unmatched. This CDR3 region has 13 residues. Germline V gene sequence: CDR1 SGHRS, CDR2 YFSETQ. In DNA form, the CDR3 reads TGCGCCAGCAGCGACAGGGCTAGTGCTGAAGCTTTCTTT. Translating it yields CASSDRASAEAFF.

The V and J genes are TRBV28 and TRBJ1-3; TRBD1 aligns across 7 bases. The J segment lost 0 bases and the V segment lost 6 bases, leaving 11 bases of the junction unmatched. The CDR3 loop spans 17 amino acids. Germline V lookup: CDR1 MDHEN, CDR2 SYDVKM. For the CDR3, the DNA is TGTGCCAGCAGGTTGAACAGGGGAGGCCACTCTGGAAACACCATATATTTT. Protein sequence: CASRLNRGGHSGNTIYF.

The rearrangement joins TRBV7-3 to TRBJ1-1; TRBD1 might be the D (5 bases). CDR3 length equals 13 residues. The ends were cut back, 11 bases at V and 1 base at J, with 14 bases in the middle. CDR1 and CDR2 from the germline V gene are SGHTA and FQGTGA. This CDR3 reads CAGGKGRNTEAFF. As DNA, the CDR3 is TGTGCCGGCGGAAAGGGGAGGAACACTGAAGCTTTCTTT.

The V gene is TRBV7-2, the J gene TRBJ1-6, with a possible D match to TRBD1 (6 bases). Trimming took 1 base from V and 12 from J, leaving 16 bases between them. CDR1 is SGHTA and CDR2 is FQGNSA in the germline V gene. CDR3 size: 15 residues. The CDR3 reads CASSLEGGQVQPLHF. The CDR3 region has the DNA TGTGCCAGCAGCTTAGAGGGGGGTCAGGTACAACCCCTCCACTTT.